This T cell receptor (beta chain) was captured in a study of blood T cell repertoires in COVID-19. Whole-study context: Researchers got acute and convalescent COVID-19 samples from the United States, Italy and Spain. Sources were T cells, B-cell-depleted T cells, or PBMCs; the material itself was cDNA or gDNA.

Recruited during active infection, patients (from Seattle) were subsequently followed longitudinally. This CDR3 region has 16 residues. The germline V gene encodes CDR1 MNHNS and CDR2 SASEGT. Trimming stripped 4 bases from V and 4 bases from J, with 17 bases between. Authors' analysis steps: Estimation of nucleated cell counts was performed using reference gene primer amplification. TCRdb's table, derived via immunoSEQ multiplex PCR, lists solely in-frame clones and lacks some. That table furnishes V, J and clone size, whereas the DNA furnished D and trimming. The table lists about 390,000 clones, 70% to 90% of them singletons, with about 2% in the top ten.

The chain uses TRBV6-1 and TRBJ1-5; D call uncertain. The material sequenced was peripheral blood. This clonotype originated in a woman aged 60-70 years with COVID-19, enrolled during active disease. CDR3: CASSGLLGSGNQPQHF. The CDR3 region has the DNA TGTGCCAGCAGTGGCTTGCTGGGGTCGGGGAATCAGCCCCAGCATTTT.